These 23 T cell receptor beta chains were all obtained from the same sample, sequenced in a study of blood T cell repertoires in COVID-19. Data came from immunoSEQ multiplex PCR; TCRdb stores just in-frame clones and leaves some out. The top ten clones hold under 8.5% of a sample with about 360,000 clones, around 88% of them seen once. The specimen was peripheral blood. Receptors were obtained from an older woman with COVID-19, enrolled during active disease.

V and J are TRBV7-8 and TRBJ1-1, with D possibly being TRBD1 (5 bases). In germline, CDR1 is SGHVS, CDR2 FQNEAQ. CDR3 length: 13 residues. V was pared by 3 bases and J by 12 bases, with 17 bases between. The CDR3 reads CASSFDSRQSPFF. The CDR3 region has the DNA TGTGCCAGCAGCTTCGATTCCAGACAGTCCCCTTTCTTT.

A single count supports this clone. The CDR3 sequence: CASSFSSGAISYEQYF. The CDR3 DNA reads as TGTGCCAGCAGTTTCTCTAGCGGGGCGATCTCCTACGAGCAGTACTTC. This chain links TRBV27 with TRBJ2-7; TRBD2 matches at 9 bases. Germline lookup yields CDR1 MNHEY and CDR2 SMNVEV (reference sequence). The CDR3 has 16 amino acids. V shed 3 bases, J shed 0 bases, and the junction held 6 bases outside the gene matches.

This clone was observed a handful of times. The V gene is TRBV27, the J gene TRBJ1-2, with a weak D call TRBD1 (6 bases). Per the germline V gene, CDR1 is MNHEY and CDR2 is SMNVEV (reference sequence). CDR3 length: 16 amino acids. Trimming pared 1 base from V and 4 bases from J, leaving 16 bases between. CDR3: CASSLLTGKLLYGYTF. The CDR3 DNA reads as TGTGCCAGCAGTTTATTAACAGGGAAACTTCTCTATGGCTACACCTTC.

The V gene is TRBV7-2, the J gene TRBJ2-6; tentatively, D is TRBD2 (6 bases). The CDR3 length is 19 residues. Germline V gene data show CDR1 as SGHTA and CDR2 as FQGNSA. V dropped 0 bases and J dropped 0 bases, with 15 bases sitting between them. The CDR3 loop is CASSLALGGVGSGANVLTF. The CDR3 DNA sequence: TGTGCCAGCAGCTTAGCGCTCGGCGGGGTGGGCTCTGGGGCCAACGTCCTGACTTTC.

The CDR3 DNA reads as TGTGCCACCAGCAGAGAGAGGGGGACCGAAGACTCTGGGGCCAACGTCCTGACTTTC. Translation: CATSRERGTEDSGANVLTF. The V and J genes are TRBV15 and TRBJ2-6; D is perhaps TRBD1 (6 bases). V lost 0 bases to trimming and J lost 0 bases, with 15 bases between them. This CDR3 has 19 residues. Per the germline V gene, CDR1 is LNHNV and CDR2 is YYDKDF (reference sequence).

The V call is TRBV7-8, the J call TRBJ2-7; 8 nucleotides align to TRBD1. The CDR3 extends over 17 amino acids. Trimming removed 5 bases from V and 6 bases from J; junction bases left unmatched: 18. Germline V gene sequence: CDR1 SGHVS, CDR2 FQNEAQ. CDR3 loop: CASSPFGQGYTRGEQYF. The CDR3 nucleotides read TGTGCCAGCAGCCCTTTTGGACAGGGATATACCCGGGGCGAGCAGTACTTC.

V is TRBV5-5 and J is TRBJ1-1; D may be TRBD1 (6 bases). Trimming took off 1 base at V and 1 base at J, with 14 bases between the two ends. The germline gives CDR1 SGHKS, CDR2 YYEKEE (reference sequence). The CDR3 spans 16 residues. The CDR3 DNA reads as TGTGCCAGCAGCTTGATTATGCTACAGGGGAACACTGAAGCTTTCTTT. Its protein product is CASSLIMLQGNTEAFF.

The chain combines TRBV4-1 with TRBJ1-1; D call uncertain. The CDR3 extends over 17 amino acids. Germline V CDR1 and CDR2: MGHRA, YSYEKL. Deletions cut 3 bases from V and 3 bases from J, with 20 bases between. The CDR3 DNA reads TGCGCCAGCAGCCACTTCCAAGGAGTGAAGGCGGACACTGAAGCTTTCTTT. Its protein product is CASSHFQGVKADTEAFF.

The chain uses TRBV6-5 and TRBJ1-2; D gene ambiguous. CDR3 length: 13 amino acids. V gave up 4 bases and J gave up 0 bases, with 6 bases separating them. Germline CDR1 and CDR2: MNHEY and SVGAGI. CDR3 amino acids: CASSWTPNYGYTF. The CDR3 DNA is TGTGCCAGCAGTTGGACTCCTAACTATGGCTACACCTTC.

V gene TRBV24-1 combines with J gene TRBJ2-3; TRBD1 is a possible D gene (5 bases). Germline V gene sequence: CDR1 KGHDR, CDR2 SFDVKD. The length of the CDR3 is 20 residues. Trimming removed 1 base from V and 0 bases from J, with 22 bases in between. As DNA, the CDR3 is TGTGCCACCAGTGATTTAGTGTCGCGGATAGGGGCCCTTAGCACAGATACGCAGTATTTT. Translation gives CATSDLVSRIGALSTDTQYF.

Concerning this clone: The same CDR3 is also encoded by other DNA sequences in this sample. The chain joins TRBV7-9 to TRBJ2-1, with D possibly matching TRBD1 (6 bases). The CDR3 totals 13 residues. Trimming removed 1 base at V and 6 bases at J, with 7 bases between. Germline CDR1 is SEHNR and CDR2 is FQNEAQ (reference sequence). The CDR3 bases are TGTGCCAGCAGCTTAGGACAGGTCAATGAGCAGTTCTTC. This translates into CASSLGQVNEQFF.

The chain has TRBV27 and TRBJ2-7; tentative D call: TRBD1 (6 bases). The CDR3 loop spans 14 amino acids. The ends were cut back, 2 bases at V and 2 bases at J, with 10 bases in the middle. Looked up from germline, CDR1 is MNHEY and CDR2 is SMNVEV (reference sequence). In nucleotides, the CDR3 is TGTGCCAGCAGTTTAGGACAGCCCCCCTACGAGCAGTACTTC. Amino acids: CASSLGQPPYEQYF.

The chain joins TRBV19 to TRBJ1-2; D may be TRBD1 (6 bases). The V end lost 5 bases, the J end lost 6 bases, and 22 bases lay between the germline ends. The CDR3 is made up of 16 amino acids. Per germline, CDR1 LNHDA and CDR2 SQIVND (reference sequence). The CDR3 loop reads CASSLAPEGGLDGYTF. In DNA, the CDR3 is TGTGCCAGTAGTCTCGCCCCCGAGGGGGGGCTGGATGGCTACACCTTC.

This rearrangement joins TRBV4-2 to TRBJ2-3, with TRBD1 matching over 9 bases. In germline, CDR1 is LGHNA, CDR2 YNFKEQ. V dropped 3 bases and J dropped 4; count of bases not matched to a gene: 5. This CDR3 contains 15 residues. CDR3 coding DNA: TGTGCCAGCAGCCAGTCAACAGGGGGCGCAGATACGCAGTATTTT. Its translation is CASSQSTGGADTQYF.

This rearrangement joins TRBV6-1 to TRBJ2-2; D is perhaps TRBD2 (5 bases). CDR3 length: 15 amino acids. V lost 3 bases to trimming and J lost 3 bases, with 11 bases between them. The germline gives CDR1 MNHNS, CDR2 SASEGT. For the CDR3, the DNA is TGTGCCAGCAGTGATGAGGGAAGGGACACCGGGGAGCTGTTTTTT. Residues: CASSDEGRDTGELFF.

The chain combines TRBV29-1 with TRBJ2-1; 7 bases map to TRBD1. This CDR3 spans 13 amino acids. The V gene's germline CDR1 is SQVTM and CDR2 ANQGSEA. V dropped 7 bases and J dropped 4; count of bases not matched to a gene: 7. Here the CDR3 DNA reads TGCAGCGCCAGAGGGACAGCTTACAATGAGCAGTTCTTC. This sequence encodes CSARGTAYNEQFF.

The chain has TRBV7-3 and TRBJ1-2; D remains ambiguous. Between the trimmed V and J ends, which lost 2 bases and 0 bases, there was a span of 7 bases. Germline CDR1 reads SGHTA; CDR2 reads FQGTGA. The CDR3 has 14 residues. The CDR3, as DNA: TGTGCCAGCAGCTTAGACGGAGCTAACTATGGCTACACCTTC. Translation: CASSLDGANYGYTF.

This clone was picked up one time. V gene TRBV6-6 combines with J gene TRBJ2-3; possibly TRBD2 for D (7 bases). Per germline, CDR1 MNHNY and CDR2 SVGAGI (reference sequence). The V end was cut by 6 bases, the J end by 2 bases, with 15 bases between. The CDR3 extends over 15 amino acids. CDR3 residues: CASSPMGGLTDTQYF. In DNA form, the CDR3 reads TGTGCCAGCAGCCCGATGGGGGGGCTCACAGATACGCAGTATTTT.

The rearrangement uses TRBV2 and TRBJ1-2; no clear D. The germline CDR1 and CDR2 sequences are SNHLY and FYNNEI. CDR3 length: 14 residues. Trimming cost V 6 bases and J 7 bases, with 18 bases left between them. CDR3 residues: CASSERERYGGYTF. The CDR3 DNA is TGTGCCAGCAGCGAGAGAGAGCGCTATGGTGGCTACACCTTC.

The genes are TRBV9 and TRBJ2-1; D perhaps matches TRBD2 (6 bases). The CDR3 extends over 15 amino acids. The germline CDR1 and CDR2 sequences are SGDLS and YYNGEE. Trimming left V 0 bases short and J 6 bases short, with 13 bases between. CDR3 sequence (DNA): TGTGCCAGCAGCGTAGCCCCTAGCGCCCTCAATGAGCAGTTCTTC. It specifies CASSVAPSALNEQFF.

The chain's CDR3 is CASSLGLKVAGGIYNEQFF. CDR3 nucleotide sequence: TGCGCCAGCAGCCTTGGTCTTAAGGTAGCGGGGGGTATATACAATGAGCAGTTCTTC. V usage is TRBV4-3 and J usage is TRBJ2-1; 10 bases line up with TRBD2. The germline gives CDR1 LGHNA, CDR2 YSLEER. The CDR3 is 19 amino acids. Unmatched junction bases numbered 16, after V lost 4 bases and J lost 4 bases.

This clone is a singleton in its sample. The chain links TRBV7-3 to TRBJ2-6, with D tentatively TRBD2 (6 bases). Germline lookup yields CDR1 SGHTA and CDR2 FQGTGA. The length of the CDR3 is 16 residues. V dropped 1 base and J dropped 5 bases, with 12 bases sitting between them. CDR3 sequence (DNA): TGTGCCAGCAGCTTAAATGTAGGGAGGAGGGCCAACGTCCTGACTTTC. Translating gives CASSLNVGRRANVLTF.

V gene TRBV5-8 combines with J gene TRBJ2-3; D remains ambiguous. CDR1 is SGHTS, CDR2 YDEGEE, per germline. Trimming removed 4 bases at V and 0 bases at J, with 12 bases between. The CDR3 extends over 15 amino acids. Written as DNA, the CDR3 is TGTGCCAGCAGCATAGACTTAGCTAGCACAGATACGCAGTATTTT. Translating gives CASSIDLASTDTQYF.